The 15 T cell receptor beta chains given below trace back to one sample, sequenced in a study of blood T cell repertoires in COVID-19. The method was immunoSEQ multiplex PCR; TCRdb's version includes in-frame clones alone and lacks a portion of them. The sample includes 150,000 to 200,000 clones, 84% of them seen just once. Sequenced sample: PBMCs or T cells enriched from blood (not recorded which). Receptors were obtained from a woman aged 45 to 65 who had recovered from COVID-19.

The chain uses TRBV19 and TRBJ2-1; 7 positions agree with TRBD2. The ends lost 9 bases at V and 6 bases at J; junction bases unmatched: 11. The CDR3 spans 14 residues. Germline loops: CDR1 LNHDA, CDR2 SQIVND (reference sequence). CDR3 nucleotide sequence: TGTGCCAGCAATATAGCGGGTCCCGGCAATGAGCAGTTCTTC. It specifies CASNIAGPGNEQFF.

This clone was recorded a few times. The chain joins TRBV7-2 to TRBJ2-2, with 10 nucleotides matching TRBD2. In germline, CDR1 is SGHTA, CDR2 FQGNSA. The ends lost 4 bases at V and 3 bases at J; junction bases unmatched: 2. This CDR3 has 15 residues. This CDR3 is CASSSSGRDTGELFF. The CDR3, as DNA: TGTGCCAGCAGCTCAAGCGGGAGGGACACCGGGGAGCTGTTTTTT.

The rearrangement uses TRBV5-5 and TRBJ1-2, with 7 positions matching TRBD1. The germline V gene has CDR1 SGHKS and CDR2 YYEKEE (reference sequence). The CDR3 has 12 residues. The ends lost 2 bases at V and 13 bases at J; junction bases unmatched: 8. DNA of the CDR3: TGTGCCAGCAGCTTCGACAGGGTCGGTATCACCTTC. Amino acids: CASSFDRVGITF. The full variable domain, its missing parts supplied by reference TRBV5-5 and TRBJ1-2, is DAGVTQSPTHLIKTRGQQVTLRCSPISGHKSVSWYQQVLGQGPQFIFQYYEKEERGRGNFPDRFSARQFPNYSSELNVNALLLGDSALYLCASSFDRVGITFGSGTRLTVV.

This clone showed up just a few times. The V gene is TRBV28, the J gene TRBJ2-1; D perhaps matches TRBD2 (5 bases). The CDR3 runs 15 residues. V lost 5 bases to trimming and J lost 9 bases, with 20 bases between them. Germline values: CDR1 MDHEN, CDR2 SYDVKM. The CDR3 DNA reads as TGTGCCAGCAGTCTTGCCCCGATCGGGGTGGGTGAGCAGTTCTTC. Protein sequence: CASSLAPIGVGEQFF.

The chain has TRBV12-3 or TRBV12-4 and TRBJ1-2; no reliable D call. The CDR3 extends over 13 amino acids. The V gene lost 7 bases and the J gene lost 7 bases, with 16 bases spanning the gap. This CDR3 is CASNTRNSGGYTF. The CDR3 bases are TGTGCCAGCAATACTAGGAATTCTGGTGGCTACACCTTC.

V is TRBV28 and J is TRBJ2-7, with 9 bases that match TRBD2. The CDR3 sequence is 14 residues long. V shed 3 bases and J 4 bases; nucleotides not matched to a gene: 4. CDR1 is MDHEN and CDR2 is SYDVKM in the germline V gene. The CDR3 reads CASSLTSGAYEQYF. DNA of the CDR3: TGTGCCAGCAGTTTGACTAGCGGAGCGTACGAGCAGTACTTC.

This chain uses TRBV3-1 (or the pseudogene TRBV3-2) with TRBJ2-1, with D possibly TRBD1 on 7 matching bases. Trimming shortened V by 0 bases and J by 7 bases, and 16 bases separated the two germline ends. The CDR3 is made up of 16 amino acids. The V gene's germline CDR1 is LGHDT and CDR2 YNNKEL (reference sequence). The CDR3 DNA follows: TGTGCCAGCAGCCAAGAGGGGGGCAGGGGGGTAAATGAGCAGTTCTTC. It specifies CASSQEGGRGVNEQFF.

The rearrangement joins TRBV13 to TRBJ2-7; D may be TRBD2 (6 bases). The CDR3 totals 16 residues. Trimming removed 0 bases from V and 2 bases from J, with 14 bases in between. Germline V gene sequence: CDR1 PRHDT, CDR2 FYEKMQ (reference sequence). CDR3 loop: CASSLGRPGRTYEQYF. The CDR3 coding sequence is TGTGCCAGCAGCTTAGGCCGCCCAGGGAGGACCTACGAGCAGTACTTC.

The CDR3 loop reads CASPGTALETQYF. The CDR3 DNA reads TGTGCCAGTCCGGGGACAGCTCTGGAGACCCAGTACTTC. The chain couples TRBV19 to TRBJ2-5; 7 bases are a match to TRBD1. This CDR3 has 13 residues. Germline assignment: CDR1 LNHDA and CDR2 SQIVND (reference sequence). The ends lost 8 bases at V and 5 bases at J; junction bases unmatched: 8.

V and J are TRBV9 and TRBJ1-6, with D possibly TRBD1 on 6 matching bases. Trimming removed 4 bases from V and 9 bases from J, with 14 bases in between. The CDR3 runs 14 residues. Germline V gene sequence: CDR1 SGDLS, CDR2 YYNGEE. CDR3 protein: CASSPGQPSSPLHF. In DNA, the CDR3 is TGTGCCAGCAGCCCCGGACAGCCCAGTTCACCCCTCCACTTT.

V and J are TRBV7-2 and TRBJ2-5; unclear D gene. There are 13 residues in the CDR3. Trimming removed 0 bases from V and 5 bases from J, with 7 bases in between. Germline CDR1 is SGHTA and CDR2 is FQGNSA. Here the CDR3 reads CASSLARYETQYF. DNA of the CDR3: TGTGCCAGCAGCTTAGCGAGGTACGAGACCCAGTACTTC.

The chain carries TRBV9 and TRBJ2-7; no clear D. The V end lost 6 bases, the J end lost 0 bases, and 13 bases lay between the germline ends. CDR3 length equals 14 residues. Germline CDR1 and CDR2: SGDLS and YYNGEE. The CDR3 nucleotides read TGTGCCAGCACCAAACACGATTTCTCCTACGAGCAGTACTTC. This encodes CASTKHDFSYEQYF.

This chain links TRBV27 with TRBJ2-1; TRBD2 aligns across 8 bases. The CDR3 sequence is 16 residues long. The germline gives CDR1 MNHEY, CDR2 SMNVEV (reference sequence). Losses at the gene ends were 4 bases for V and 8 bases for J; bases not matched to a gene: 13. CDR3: CASSSLLAVRGDEQFF. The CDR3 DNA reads TGTGCCAGCAGTTCCCTACTAGCGGTTCGAGGGGATGAGCAGTTCTTC.

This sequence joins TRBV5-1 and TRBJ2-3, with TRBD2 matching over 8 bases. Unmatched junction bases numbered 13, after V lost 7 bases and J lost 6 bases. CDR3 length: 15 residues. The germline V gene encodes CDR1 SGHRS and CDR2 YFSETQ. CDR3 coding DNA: TGCGCCAGCTGGCCTAGCGGGCACCAAGCCGATACGCAGTATTTT. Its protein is CASWPSGHQADTQYF.

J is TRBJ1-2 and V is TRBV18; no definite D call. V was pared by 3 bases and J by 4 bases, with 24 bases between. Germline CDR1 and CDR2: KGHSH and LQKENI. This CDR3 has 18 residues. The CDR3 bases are TGTGCCAGCTCACCGGATTCGGTCCCCCCCCAGGAGGCCTATGGCTACACCTTC. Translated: CASSPDSVPPQEAYGYTF.